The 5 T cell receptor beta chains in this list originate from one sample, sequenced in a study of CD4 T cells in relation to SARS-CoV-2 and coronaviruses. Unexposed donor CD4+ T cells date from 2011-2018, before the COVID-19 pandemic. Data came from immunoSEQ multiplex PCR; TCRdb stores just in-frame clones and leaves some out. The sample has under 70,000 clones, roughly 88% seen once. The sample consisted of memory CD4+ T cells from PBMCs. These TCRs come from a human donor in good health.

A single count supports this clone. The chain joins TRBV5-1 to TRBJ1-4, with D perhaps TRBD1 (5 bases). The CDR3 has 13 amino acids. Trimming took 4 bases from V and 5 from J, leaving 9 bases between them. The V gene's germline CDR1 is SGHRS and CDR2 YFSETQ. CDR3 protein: CASSDRANEKLFF. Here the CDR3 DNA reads TGCGCCAGCAGCGACAGAGCGAATGAAAAACTGTTTTTT.

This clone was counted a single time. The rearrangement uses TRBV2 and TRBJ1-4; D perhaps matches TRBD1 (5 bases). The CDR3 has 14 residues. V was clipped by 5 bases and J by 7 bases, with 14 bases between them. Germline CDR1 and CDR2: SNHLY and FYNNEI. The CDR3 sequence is CASSRDQGSEKLFF. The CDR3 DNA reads TGTGCCAGCAGTCGGGACCAGGGCAGTGAAAAACTGTTTTTT.

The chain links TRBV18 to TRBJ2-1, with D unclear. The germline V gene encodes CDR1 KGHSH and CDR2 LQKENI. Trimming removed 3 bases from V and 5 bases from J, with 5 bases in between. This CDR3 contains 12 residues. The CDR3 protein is CASSPRDNEQFF. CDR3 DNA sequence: TGTGCCAGCTCACCTCGCGACAATGAGCAGTTCTTC.

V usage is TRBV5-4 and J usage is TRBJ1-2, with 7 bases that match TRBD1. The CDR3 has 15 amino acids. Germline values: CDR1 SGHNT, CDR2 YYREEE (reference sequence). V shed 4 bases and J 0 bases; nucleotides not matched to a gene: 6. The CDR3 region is CASSEQGTTNYGYTF. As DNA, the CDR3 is TGTGCCAGCAGCGAACAGGGGACTACTAACTATGGCTACACCTTC.

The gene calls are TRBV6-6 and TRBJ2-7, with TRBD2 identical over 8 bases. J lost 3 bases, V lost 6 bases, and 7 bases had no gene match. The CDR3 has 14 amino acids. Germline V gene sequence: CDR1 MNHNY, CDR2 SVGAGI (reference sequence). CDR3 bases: TGTGCCAGCAGACAACGGCGGGGGGACTACGAGCAGTACTTC. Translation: CASRQRRGDYEQYF.